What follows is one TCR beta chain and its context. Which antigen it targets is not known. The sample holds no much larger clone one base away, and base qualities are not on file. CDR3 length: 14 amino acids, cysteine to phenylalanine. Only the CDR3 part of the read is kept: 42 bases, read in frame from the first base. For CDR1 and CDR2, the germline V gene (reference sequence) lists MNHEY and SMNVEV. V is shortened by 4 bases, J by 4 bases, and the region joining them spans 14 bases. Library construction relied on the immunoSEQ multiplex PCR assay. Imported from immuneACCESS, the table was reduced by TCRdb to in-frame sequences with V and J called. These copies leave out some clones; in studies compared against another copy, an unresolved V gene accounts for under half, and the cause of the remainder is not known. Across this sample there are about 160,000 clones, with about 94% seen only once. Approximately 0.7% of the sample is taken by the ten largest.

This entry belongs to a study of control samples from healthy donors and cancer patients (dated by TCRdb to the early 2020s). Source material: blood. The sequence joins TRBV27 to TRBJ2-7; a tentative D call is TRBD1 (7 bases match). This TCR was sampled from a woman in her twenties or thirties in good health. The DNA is TGTGCCAGCAGTTCAGGGGGGACCGCTTACGAGCAGTACTTC. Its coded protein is CASSSGGTAYEQYF.